This passage covers 28 T cell receptor beta chains from one sample sequenced in a study of T-cell memory formation after mild COVID-19. TCRdb processed the 5' RACE reads anew with MiXCR; each CDR3 protein has one entry. This sample has roughly 200,000 distinct CDR3 sequences; 16% occur once, and the top ten carry more than 2%. The sample was PBMCs or a T cell subset sorted from them (not recorded which). These receptors were taken from an adult woman who had mild COVID-19 (a few samples of this study predate the infection). Cell type and time point are not known.

The rearrangement links TRBV6-6 to TRBJ2-3; D unresolved. The V and J ends lost 6 bases and 6 bases respectively, with 13 bases between them. Looked up from germline, CDR1 is MNHNY and CDR2 is SVGAGI (reference sequence). The CDR3 totals 13 residues. CDR3 DNA: TGTGCCAGCAGGCCGGACCTTCCGGATACGCAGTATTTT. Translated, it gives CASRPDLPDTQYF.

This clonotype came up a few times. The V gene is TRBV11-2, the J gene TRBJ2-3; tentatively, D is TRBD1 or TRBD2 (6 bases each). V was shortened by 1 base and J by 2 bases, with 13 bases between the two germline ends. Germline V gene lookup returns CDR1 SGHAT and CDR2 FQNNGV. This CDR3 spans 16 amino acids. CDR3 loop: CASSLGQGRLTDTQYF. CDR3 coding DNA: TGTGCCAGCAGCTTAGGGCAGGGGAGGCTCACAGATACGCAGTATTTT.

In its sample, this clonotype was seen a few times. The gene calls are TRBV30 and TRBJ2-7; the D gene is possibly TRBD1 (5 bases). Germline lookup yields CDR1 GTSNPN and CDR2 SVGIG (reference sequence). CDR3 size: 14 residues. The V gene lost 2 bases and the J gene lost 2 bases, with 13 bases spanning the gap. For the CDR3, the DNA is TGTGCCTGGAGTCTACAGGTCAGTGCCTACGAGCAGTACTTC. Amino acids: CAWSLQVSAYEQYF.

This clonotype came up a few times. This chain connects TRBV14 to TRBJ1-1, with no clear D. This CDR3 region has 13 residues. With 4 bases removed from V and 3 bases from J, the gap between germline ends came to 9 bases. Germline V gene data show CDR1 as SGHDN and CDR2 as FVKESK. CDR3 region: CASSPFGDTEAFF. Written as DNA, the CDR3 is TGTGCCAGCAGCCCCTTTGGGGACACTGAAGCTTTCTTT.

This clonotype has more than one count but fewer than ten. The gene calls are TRBV7-9 and TRBJ2-7; D is tentatively TRBD1 or TRBD2 (5 bases each). In germline, CDR1 is SEHNR, CDR2 FQNEAQ (reference sequence). The CDR3 is 14 amino acids. V gave up 7 bases and J gave up 3 bases, with 16 bases separating them. The CDR3 is CASIYVGDLYEQYF. The CDR3 DNA sequence: TGTGCCAGCATTTATGTAGGGGACCTCTACGAGCAGTACTTC.

Only a few counts were recorded for this clonotype. The gene calls are TRBV7-3 and TRBJ1-1, with D possibly being TRBD1 (6 bases). Looked up from germline, CDR1 is SGHTA and CDR2 is FQGTGA. The V end lost 1 base, the J end lost 11 bases, and 14 bases lay between the germline ends. The CDR3 has 13 residues. The CDR3, as DNA: TGTGCCAGCAGCTTAAGTCCAGGGGTCGGCGCTTTCTTT. This encodes CASSLSPGVGAFF.

The table lists this clonotype with a few counts. The chain has TRBV5-1 and TRBJ2-5, with TRBD1 identical over 8 bases. The CDR3 covers 15 residues. Germline V lookup: CDR1 SGHRS, CDR2 YFSETQ. Trimming at V came to 1 base and at J to 2 bases, leaving 4 bases not matched to a gene. The CDR3 spells CASSLMGQAQETQYF. CDR3 nucleotide sequence: TGCGCCAGCAGCTTGATGGGACAGGCACAAGAGACCCAGTACTTC.

This clonotype was counted at least ten times. This sequence joins TRBV6-2 or TRBV6-3 and TRBJ2-7; 9 nucleotides agree with TRBD2. CDR1 and CDR2 (germline): MNHEY, SVGEGT. J lost 2 bases, V lost 6 bases, and 8 bases had no gene match. The CDR3 spans 15 residues. The CDR3, as DNA: TGTGCCAGCAGATTAGCGGGAGCCAATCCCTACGAGCAGTACTTC. As protein: CASRLAGANPYEQYF.

The rearrangement links TRBV5-5 to TRBJ2-7, with 10 bases fitting TRBD1. Germline values: CDR1 SGHKS, CDR2 YYEKEE (reference sequence). The V segment lost 2 bases and the J segment 3 bases; nucleotides outside the gene matches: 5. The CDR3 totals 15 residues. The chain's CDR3 is CASSLDRGRVYEQYF. Here the CDR3 DNA reads TGTGCCAGCAGCTTAGACAGGGGGCGCGTCTACGAGCAGTACTTC. Supplemented by reference TRBV5-5 and TRBJ2-7, the full variable domain reads DAGVTQSPTHLIKTRGQQVTLRCSPISGHKSVSWYQQVLGQGPQFIFQYYEKEERGRGNFPDRFSARQFPNYSSELNVNALLLGDSALYLCASSLDRGRVYEQYFGPGTRLTVT.

J is TRBJ2-2 and V is TRBV7-9; 11 nucleotides line up with TRBD2. The germline V gene encodes CDR1 SEHNR and CDR2 FQNEAQ (reference sequence). The V gene end was trimmed by 5 bases and the J gene end by 2 bases; junction bases not matched to a gene: 4. This CDR3 is 16 amino acids long. The CDR3 spells CASSRTSGSNTGELFF. As DNA, the CDR3 is TGTGCCAGCAGCCGGACTAGCGGGTCTAACACCGGGGAGCTGTTTTTT. The full variable domain, completed using reference TRBV7-9 and TRBJ2-2, is DTGVSQNPRHKITKRGQNVTFRCDPISEHNRLYWYRQTLGQGPEFLTYFQNEAQLEKSRLLSDRFSAERPKGSFSTLEIQRTEQGDSAMYLCASSRTSGSNTGELFFGEGSRLTVL.

This clonotype came up a few times. The chain joins TRBV18 to TRBJ2-7; D gene ambiguous. Trimming pared 4 bases from V and 1 base from J, leaving 23 bases between. Germline values: CDR1 KGHSH, CDR2 LQKENI. This CDR3 is built from 18 residues. The CDR3 coding sequence is TGTGCCAGCTCACTGGGCTTAAAGTCCGTTGCGAGGTCCTACGAGCAGTACTTC. Translating gives CASSLGLKSVARSYEQYF.

This clonotype showed up just a few times. As DNA, the CDR3 is TGTGCCAGCGATTCTGGTGTTATCCGGGAGGGACAGCCCCAGCATTTT. Translated, it gives CASDSGVIREGQPQHF. V gene TRBV6-6 combines with J gene TRBJ1-5; no clear D gene. The CDR3 runs to 16 residues. The V end was cut by 8 bases, the J end by 7 bases, with 24 bases between. Germline V lookup: CDR1 MNHNY, CDR2 SVGAGI (reference sequence).

As for this clonotype: One junction end does not reproduce the germline sequence, and a read error may be involved. This chain uses TRBV6-2 or TRBV6-3 with TRBJ1-2; weak D call: TRBD1 (5 bases). CDR1 is MNHEY and CDR2 is SVGEGT in the germline V gene. This CDR3 is 14 amino acids long. CDR3 bases: TGTGCCAGCAAAAACGTGCTTCGGGGGTATGGCTACACCTTT. This encodes CASKNVLRGYGYTF.

This chain joins TRBV4-2 and TRBJ2-5; 8 nucleotides match TRBD2. The CDR3 consists of 13 residues. Losses at the gene ends were 8 bases for V and 5 bases for J; bases not matched to a gene: 7. Germline loops: CDR1 LGHNA, CDR2 YNFKEQ. CDR3 bases: TGTGCCAGCTCCCGGGGGGGCAGGGAGACCCAGTACTTC. Translating it yields CASSRGGRETQYF.

Notes on this clonotype: The junction shows a germline mismatch at one end, possibly a read error. This chain links TRBV12-3 or TRBV12-4 with TRBJ2-1, with 9 positions matching TRBD2. The CDR3 length is 15 residues. The CDR3 DNA follows: TGTGCCAGCAGTTTGGGCGGGGGGGCACTCAATGAGAAGTTCTTC. Its translation: CASSLGGGALNEKFF.

The CDR3 sequence is CASRGTSGGEQYF. In DNA form, the CDR3 reads TGTGCCAGCAGAGGGACTAGCGGTGGCGAGCAGTACTTC. The chain carries TRBV6-2 or TRBV6-3 and TRBJ2-7; 11 nucleotides match TRBD2. Germline V gene data show CDR1 as MNHEY and CDR2 as SVGEGT. V trimming: 6 bases; J trimming: 6 bases; junction bases outside the gene matches: 4. The CDR3 is made up of 13 amino acids.

A few counts support this clonotype. The rearrangement links TRBV9 to TRBJ2-5; 9 bases are shared with TRBD2. CDR1 and CDR2 from the germline V gene are SGDLS and YYNGEE. The CDR3 has 17 amino acids. Trimming removed 4 bases from V and 3 bases from J; junction bases left unmatched: 13. The CDR3 loop is CASSPTGAGGKKETQYF. CDR3 in DNA: TGTGCCAGCAGCCCGACGGGGGCGGGAGGGAAGAAAGAGACCCAGTACTTC.

The chain has TRBV6-5 and TRBJ1-2; 7 nucleotides match TRBD1. Germline V gene sequence: CDR1 MNHEY, CDR2 SVGAGI. Germline trimming cut 2 bases from V and 7 bases from J; bases unmatched to any gene: 4. The CDR3 contains 13 residues. The CDR3 here is CASSYRDRAGYTF. The CDR3 DNA sequence: TGTGCCAGCAGTTACCGAGACAGGGCTGGCTACACCTTC.

The V gene is TRBV12-3 or TRBV12-4, the J gene TRBJ1-1; D ambiguous. This CDR3 is 11 amino acids long. V was clipped by 1 base and J by 10 bases, with 7 bases between them. This chain's CDR3 is CASSLGVGAFF. In DNA form, the CDR3 reads TGTGCCAGCAGTTTAGGGGTAGGAGCTTTCTTT.

In its sample, this clonotype was seen a few times. The chain has TRBV24-1 and TRBJ2-5; TRBD2 matches 10 bases. This CDR3 has 15 amino acids. Per germline, CDR1 KGHDR and CDR2 SFDVKD. V dropped 10 bases and J dropped 1; count of bases not matched to a gene: 8. The CDR3, as DNA: TGTGCCACAAGCCCTACTAGCGGGGCCCAAGAGACCCAGTACTTC. It encodes CATSPTSGAQETQYF.

This sequence joins TRBV6-5 and TRBJ1-1; D perhaps matches TRBD1 (5 bases). Per germline, CDR1 MNHEY and CDR2 SVGAGI. The CDR3 runs 14 residues. V lost 7 bases, J lost 1 base, and 13 bases lay in between. In DNA form, the CDR3 reads TGTGCCAGCAACTCAGGGTGGTCGAACACTGAAGCTTTCTTT. Residues: CASNSGWSNTEAFF.

V is TRBV7-9 and J is TRBJ2-7, with a possible D match to TRBD1 (6 bases). V was trimmed by 5 bases and J by 0 bases, leaving 14 bases between them. Germline loops: CDR1 SEHNR, CDR2 FQNEAQ (reference sequence). The length of the CDR3 is 15 residues. As DNA, the CDR3 is TGTGCCAGCAGCCCCTGGACAGACGGCTCCTACGAGCAGTACTTC. This codes for CASSPWTDGSYEQYF.

Written as DNA, the CDR3 is TGTGCCACCAGTGATTGGGGGGGTATATCGGATACGCAGTATTTT. Translation: CATSDWGGISDTQYF. The V call is TRBV24-1, the J call TRBJ2-3, with 7 bases identical to TRBD2. The CDR3 contains 15 residues. Germline CDR1 is KGHDR and CDR2 is SFDVKD. The junction had 7 bases not matched to a gene; V was cut back by 2 bases and J by 6 bases.

This clonotype was seen only a few times. The chain couples TRBV4-2 to TRBJ1-2; D possibly corresponds to TRBD1 (5 bases). Germline V gene lookup returns CDR1 LGHNA and CDR2 YNFKEQ. The CDR3 consists of 17 residues. V gave up 0 bases and J gave up 3 bases, with 17 bases separating them. This chain's CDR3 is CASSQDGGKRGHYGYTF. CDR3 coding DNA: TGTGCCAGCAGCCAAGATGGCGGGAAGAGGGGACACTATGGCTACACCTTC.

The chain joins TRBV6-6 to TRBJ1-6; no reliable D call. The V gene's germline CDR1 is MNHNY and CDR2 SVGAGI (reference sequence). The CDR3 spans 13 residues. V shed 2 bases and J shed 5 bases, with 4 bases lying between them. The CDR3 reads CASSYGNNSPLHF. CDR3 nucleotides: TGTGCCAGCAGTTACGGGAATAATTCACCCCTCCACTTT.

There are many counts of this clonotype. The rearrangement joins TRBV12-3 or TRBV12-4 to TRBJ2-7; a weak D match, TRBD2 (5 bases). The V and J ends lost 3 bases and 5 bases respectively, with 14 bases between them. The CDR3 extends over 14 amino acids. The CDR3 region is CASSLGSSGNEQYF. Here the CDR3 DNA reads TGTGCCAGCAGTTTGGGGTCCTCGGGGAACGAGCAGTACTTC.

This clonotype showed up many times. The V and J genes are TRBV9 and TRBJ2-3; no definite D call. Germline V gene sequence: CDR1 SGDLS, CDR2 YYNGEE. The V end was cut by 0 bases, the J end by 6 bases, with 8 bases between. The CDR3 has 13 residues. CDR3 nucleotide sequence: TGTGCCAGCAGCGTAGCTACGTTCGATACGCAGTATTTT. It yields the protein CASSVATFDTQYF.

In its sample, this clonotype was seen many times. The chain links TRBV6-5 to TRBJ2-2, with 9 bases lining up with TRBD2. Trimming removed 2 bases from V and 7 bases from J; junction bases left unmatched: 5. Germline V gene sequence: CDR1 MNHEY, CDR2 SVGAGI. The CDR3 runs 15 residues. The CDR3 loop reads CASSYRPSGDGELFF. CDR3 nucleotides: TGTGCCAGCAGTTACAGACCTAGCGGGGACGGGGAGCTGTTTTTT.